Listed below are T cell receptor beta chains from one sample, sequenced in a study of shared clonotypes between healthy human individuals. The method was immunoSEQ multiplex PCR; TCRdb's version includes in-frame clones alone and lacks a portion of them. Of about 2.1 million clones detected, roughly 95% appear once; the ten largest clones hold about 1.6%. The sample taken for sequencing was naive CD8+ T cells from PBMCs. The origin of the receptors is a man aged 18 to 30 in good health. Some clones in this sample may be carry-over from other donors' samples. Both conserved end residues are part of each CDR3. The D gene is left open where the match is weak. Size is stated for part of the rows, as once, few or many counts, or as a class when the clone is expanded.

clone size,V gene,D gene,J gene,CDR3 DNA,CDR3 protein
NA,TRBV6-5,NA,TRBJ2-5,TGTGCCAGCAGTTACTCCTTCAGGGCCGAGACCCAGTACTTC,CASSYSFRAETQYF
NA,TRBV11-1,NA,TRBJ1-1,TGTGCCAGCAGCTTTTATAGGGAAGTGAACACTGAAGCTTTCTTT,CASSFYREVNTEAFF
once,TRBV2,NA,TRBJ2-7,TGTGCCAGCAGTGAAACCGCTTCCACCTCCTACGAGCAGTACTTC,CASSETASTSYEQYF
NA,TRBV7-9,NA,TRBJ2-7,TGTGCCAGCAGCTCAGATCAGGGGACCTACGAGCAGTACTTC,CASSSDQGTYEQYF
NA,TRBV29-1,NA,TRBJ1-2,TGCAGCGTTGAGATGCAGGACTATGGCTACACCTTC,CSVEMQDYGYTF
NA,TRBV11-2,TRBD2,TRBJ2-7,TGTGCCAGCAGCTCTAGCGGGAGCTCGCACTACGAGCAGTACTTC,CASSSSGSSHYEQYF
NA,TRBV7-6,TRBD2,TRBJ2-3,TGTGCCAGCAGCTCTAGCGGAAGCACAGATACGCAGTATTTT,CASSSSGSTDTQYF
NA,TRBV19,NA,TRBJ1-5,TGTGCCAGTAGTATAGACGGGAATCAGCCCCAGCATTTT,CASSIDGNQPQHF
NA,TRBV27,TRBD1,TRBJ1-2,TGTGCCAGCAGTCAAACCGGGACAGGGGTATATGGCTACACCTTC,CASSQTGTGVYGYTF
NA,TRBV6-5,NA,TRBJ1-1,TGTGCCAGCAGTTACCGAGGGGGAAGGACTGAAGCTTTCTTT,CASSYRGGRTEAFF
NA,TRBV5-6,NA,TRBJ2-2,TGTGCCAGCAGCTTGTCAGTGAACACCGGGGAGCTGTTTTTT,CASSLSVNTGELFF
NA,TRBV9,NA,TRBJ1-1,TGTGCCAGCAGCGTAGCTCAGGGTCGGCCGCCTGAAGCTTTCTTT,CASSVAQGRPPEAFF
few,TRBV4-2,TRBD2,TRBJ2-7,TGTGCCAGCAGCCAAGAGTGGCTAGCGGGAGCCTACGAGCAGTACTTC,CASSQEWLAGAYEQYF
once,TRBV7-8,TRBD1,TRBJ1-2,TGTGCCAGCAGGGGCGTCGGTACAGGGGCCATCTATGGCTACACCTTC,CASRGVGTGAIYGYTF
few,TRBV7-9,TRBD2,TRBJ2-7,TGTGCCAGCAGCTCGTCGGGGAAGCGGGAGGGGACCCACGAGCAGTACTTC,CASSSSGKREGTHEQYF
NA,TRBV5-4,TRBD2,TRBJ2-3,TGTGCCAGCAGCTTTGAGGTAGCGGGAGCAACAGATACGCAGTATTTT,CASSFEVAGATDTQYF
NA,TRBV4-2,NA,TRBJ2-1,TGTGCCAGCAGCCAAGAAAGGGGCAATGAGCAGTTCTTC,CASSQERGNEQFF
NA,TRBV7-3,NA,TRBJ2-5,TGTGCCAGCAGCTCCCGGGACGCACCTCAAGAGACCCAGTACTTC,CASSSRDAPQETQYF
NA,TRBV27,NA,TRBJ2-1,TGTGCCAGCAGTTCGACTAGTTATCTGGATGAGCAGTTCTTC,CASSSTSYLDEQFF
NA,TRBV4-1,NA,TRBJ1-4,TGCGCCAGCAGCCGGACTTTATATAATGAAAAACTGTTTTTT,CASSRTLYNEKLFF
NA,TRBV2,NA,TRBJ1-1,TGTGCCAGCACGGACAGATACACTGAAGCTTTCTTT,CASTDRYTEAFF
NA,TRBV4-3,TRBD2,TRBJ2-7,TGCGCCAGCAGCCAAGGGCCGGGACTAGCGGGAGAGCAGTACTTC,CASSQGPGLAGEQYF
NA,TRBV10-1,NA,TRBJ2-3,TGCGCCAGCAGTGACTTGGAGATATCTAGCACAGATACGCAGTATTTT,CASSDLEISSTDTQYF
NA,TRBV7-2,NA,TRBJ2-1,TGTGCCAGCAGCGTCAGACTTTCGGGAGCGGTTTACAATGAGCAGTTCTTC,CASSVRLSGAVYNEQFF
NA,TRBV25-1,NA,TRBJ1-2,TGTGCCAGCGGGGAGGGCGCCCCTGGTTATGGCTACACCTTC,CASGEGAPGYGYTF
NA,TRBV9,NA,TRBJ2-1,TGTGCCAGCAGCGTAGAGGTCAGGGTGGGTGTCGATGAGCAGTTCTTC,CASSVEVRVGVDEQFF
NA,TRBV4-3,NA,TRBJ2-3,TGCGCCAGCAGCCAAGAGGGACCGCTGGGTGAGACAGATACGCAGTATTTT,CASSQEGPLGETDTQYF
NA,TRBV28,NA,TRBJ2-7,TGTGCCAGCAGTTTATACTATAGAACCGGGGGCGAGCAGTACTTC,CASSLYYRTGGEQYF
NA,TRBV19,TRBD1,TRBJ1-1,TGTGCCGTCGAACCCACAGGGGCACTGAACACTGAAGCTTTCTTT,CAVEPTGALNTEAFF
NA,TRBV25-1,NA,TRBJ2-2,TGTGCCAGCAGTGGTACGGGGACTCACACCGGGGAGCTGTTTTTT,CASSGTGTHTGELFF
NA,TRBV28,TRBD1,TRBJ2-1,TGTGCCAGCAGCTGGATATGGGACAGGGGAAAAGCGTACCTTTCCGATTCGTACAATGAGCAGTTCTTC,CASSWIWDRGKAYLSDSYNEQFF
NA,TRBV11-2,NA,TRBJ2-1,TGTGCCAGCAGCGTATACAGGGTTTCCTACAATGAGCAGTTCTTC,CASSVYRVSYNEQFF
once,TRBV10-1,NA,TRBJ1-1,TGCGCCAGCAGTGAGTCGAGGAGGGTAGGCTTCAGGAACACTGAAGCTTTCTTT,CASSESRRVGFRNTEAFF
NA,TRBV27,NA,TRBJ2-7,TGTGCCAGCAGTTTCCCGTCGCGGAGGGGGCGGACCTACGAGCAGTACTTC,CASSFPSRRGRTYEQYF
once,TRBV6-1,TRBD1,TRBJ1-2,TGTGCCAGCAGTGACAGGACAGGGATTGTCGGCTATGGCTACACCTTC,CASSDRTGIVGYGYTF
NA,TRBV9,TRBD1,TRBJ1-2,TGTGCCAGCAGCGGGCATTGGGACAGGGGGCCGGGCTACACCTTC,CASSGHWDRGPGYTF
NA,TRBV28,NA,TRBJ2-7,TGTGCCAGCAGCAACCTCTACGAGCAGTACTTC,CASSNLYEQYF
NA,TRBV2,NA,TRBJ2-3,TGTGCCATACTTGCCCGGAGGGCGGATGGGTCAGATACGCAGTATTTT,CAILARRADGSDTQYF
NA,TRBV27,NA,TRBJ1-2,TGTGCCAGCAGTTTTAGTTCAGGGGCTAACTATGGCTACACCTTC,CASSFSSGANYGYTF
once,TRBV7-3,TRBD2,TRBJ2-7,TGTGCCAGCAGTTATACTAGCGGGCCTTACGAGCAGTACTTC,CASSYTSGPYEQYF
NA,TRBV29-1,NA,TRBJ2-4,TGCAGCGTTGTTCCCTTAGAAGCCAAAAACATTCAGTACTTC,CSVVPLEAKNIQYF
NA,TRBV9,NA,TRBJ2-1,TGTGCCAGCAGCGAGAGGGGGCTAGCGGAGAGCTACAATGAGCAGTTCTTC,CASSERGLAESYNEQFF
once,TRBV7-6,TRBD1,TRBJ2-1,TGTGCCAGCAGCCCTAGACAGGGGGCCTACAATGAGCAGTTCTTC,CASSPRQGAYNEQFF
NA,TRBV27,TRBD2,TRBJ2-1,TGTGCCAGCAGCCTCTTAGCGGGAGAAGCGGTTGAGCAGTTCTTC,CASSLLAGEAVEQFF
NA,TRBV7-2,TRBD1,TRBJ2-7,TGTGCCAGCAGTCCCCATCCGGGACAGGAGTTCTACGAGCAGTACTTC,CASSPHPGQEFYEQYF
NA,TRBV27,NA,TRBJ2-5,TGTGCCAGCAGTCCGTGGTCCTCCTCCAATACGAGGTCCCAAGAGACCCAGTACTTC,CASSPWSSSNTRSQETQYF
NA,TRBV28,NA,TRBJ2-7,TGTGCCAGCAAATCGGTCGAGCAGTACTTC,CASKSVEQYF
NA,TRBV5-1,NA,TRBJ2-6,TGCGCCAGCAGCTCAGACAGAACACTAATCTCTGGGGCCAACGTCCTGACTTTC,CASSSDRTLISGANVLTF
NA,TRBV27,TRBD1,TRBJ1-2,TGTGCCACCGGACCGGGACAGGGCTATGGCTACACCTTC,CATGPGQGYGYTF
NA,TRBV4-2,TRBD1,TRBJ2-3,TGTGCCAGCAGCCCTGCTACAGGGGTTAATACGCAGTATTTT,CASSPATGVNTQYF
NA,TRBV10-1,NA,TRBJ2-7,TGCGCCAGCAGTCCGGGACTCCCCGGACGGGAGCAGTACTTC,CASSPGLPGREQYF